These T cell receptor beta chains were read from a single sample in a study of blood T cell repertoires in COVID-19. The data were produced by immunoSEQ multiplex PCR, yet TCRdb's version contains in-frame clones alone and is incomplete. The sample has 200,000 to 250,000 clones, about 89% seen once. Sequences were obtained from PBMCs or T cells enriched from blood (not recorded which). These receptors originate from a woman aged 30 to 39 who had recovered from COVID-19. Each CDR3 is given with its conserved first and last residue. D genes are given only for firm matches. The size field is filled for only some rows; it gives once, few, many or a size class.

abundance: -
d_gene: TRBD1
j_gene: TRBJ2-7
v_gene: TRBV4-2
CDR3aa: CASSPRGWGQGYEQYF
CDR3nt: TGTGCCAGCAGCCCCAGGGGATGGGGACAGGGATACGAGCAGTACTTC

abundance: -
d_gene: -
j_gene: TRBJ1-4
v_gene: TRBV4-1
CDR3aa: CASSQGPLRTTNEKLFF
CDR3nt: TGCGCCAGCAGCCAAGGCCCGTTGCGAACAACTAATGAAAAACTGTTTTTT

abundance: -
d_gene: TRBD1
j_gene: TRBJ2-1
v_gene: TRBV4-3
CDR3aa: CASSQDRQGQDEQFF
CDR3nt: TGCGCCAGCAGCCAAGATCGACAGGGTCAGGATGAGCAGTTCTTC

abundance: -
d_gene: TRBD2
j_gene: TRBJ2-1
v_gene: TRBV9
CDR3aa: CASSVTAGGPMNEQFF
CDR3nt: TGTGCCAGCAGCGTAACCGCGGGAGGGCCGATGAATGAGCAGTTCTTC

abundance: -
d_gene: TRBD2
j_gene: TRBJ2-1
v_gene: TRBV5-6
CDR3aa: CASSLVAGSSYNEQFF
CDR3nt: TGTGCCAGCAGCTTGGTAGCGGGGAGCTCCTACAATGAGCAGTTCTTC

abundance: -
d_gene: -
j_gene: TRBJ1-4
v_gene: TRBV5-4
CDR3aa: CASSLGGGARANEKLFF
CDR3nt: TGTGCCAGCAGCTTGGGTGGGGGGGCGCGAGCTAATGAAAAACTGTTTTTT

abundance: once
d_gene: TRBD1
j_gene: TRBJ2-3
v_gene: TRBV4-1
CDR3aa: CASSQVETGATDTQYF
CDR3nt: TGCGCCAGCAGCCAAGTGGAGACAGGGGCCACAGATACGCAGTATTTT

abundance: -
d_gene: -
j_gene: TRBJ1-3
v_gene: TRBV6-1
CDR3aa: CASSESQYGAGASGNTIYF
CDR3nt: TGTGCCAGCAGTGAATCACAGTACGGGGCAGGGGCTTCTGGAAACACCATATATTTT

abundance: -
d_gene: -
j_gene: TRBJ1-5
v_gene: TRBV7-2
CDR3aa: CASSFSSGFSPQHF
CDR3nt: TGTGCCAGCAGCTTTAGTTCAGGGTTCAGCCCCCAGCATTTT

abundance: -
d_gene: TRBD1
j_gene: TRBJ1-2
v_gene: TRBV15
CDR3aa: CATSSWDRRGYGYTF
CDR3nt: TGTGCCACCAGCAGCTGGGACAGGAGGGGCTATGGCTACACCTTC

abundance: -
d_gene: -
j_gene: TRBJ2-3
v_gene: TRBV29-1
CDR3aa: CSASSGGRDTQYF
CDR3nt: TGCAGCGCCAGTAGCGGAGGGCGAGATACGCAGTATTTT

abundance: -
d_gene: TRBD2
j_gene: TRBJ2-1
v_gene: TRBV30
CDR3aa: CATSGRGNEQFF
CDR3nt: TGTGCCACTAGCGGGAGGGGCAATGAGCAGTTCTTC

abundance: -
d_gene: -
j_gene: TRBJ1-1
v_gene: TRBV9
CDR3aa: CASSTTGQNTEAFF
CDR3nt: TGTGCCAGCAGCACCACAGGGCAGAACACTGAAGCTTTCTTT

abundance: few
d_gene: -
j_gene: TRBJ2-1
v_gene: TRBV11-1
CDR3aa: CASSLRSDSSYNEQFF
CDR3nt: TGTGCCAGCAGCTTACGCAGCGATAGCTCCTACAATGAGCAGTTCTTC

abundance: -
d_gene: -
j_gene: TRBJ2-3
v_gene: TRBV7-2
CDR3aa: CASSLNTPDTDTQYF
CDR3nt: TGTGCCAGCAGCTTAAATACCCCAGACACAGATACGCAGTATTTT

abundance: few
d_gene: TRBD2
j_gene: TRBJ2-1
v_gene: TRBV7-8
CDR3aa: CASSLSTSIEQFF
CDR3nt: TGTGCCAGCAGCTTATCGACTAGCATTGAGCAGTTCTTC

abundance: -
d_gene: TRBD1
j_gene: TRBJ1-5
v_gene: TRBV27
CDR3aa: CASSSTGTLQPQHF
CDR3nt: TGTGCCAGCAGTTCGACAGGGACTCTGCAGCCCCAGCATTTT

abundance: -
d_gene: -
j_gene: TRBJ2-5
v_gene: TRBV20-1
CDR3aa: CSASRVLEETQYF
CDR3nt: TGCAGTGCTAGTCGGGTGCTGGAAGAGACCCAGTACTTC

abundance: -
d_gene: -
j_gene: TRBJ2-3
v_gene: TRBV19
CDR3aa: CASSTGSDTQYF
CDR3nt: TGTGCCAGTAGCACAGGGTCAGATACGCAGTATTTT

abundance: -
d_gene: TRBD2
j_gene: TRBJ2-5
v_gene: TRBV13
CDR3aa: CASSISGSKTQYF
CDR3nt: TGTGCCAGCAGCATTAGCGGGAGCAAGACCCAGTACTTC

abundance: -
d_gene: -
j_gene: TRBJ1-5
v_gene: TRBV4-3
CDR3aa: CASSSRLSMIGEPQHF
CDR3nt: TGCGCCAGCAGCTCTCGACTCAGTATGATTGGTGAGCCCCAGCATTTT

abundance: -
d_gene: TRBD1
j_gene: TRBJ1-6
v_gene: TRBV7-3
CDR3aa: CASSPRRDRLNSPLHF
CDR3nt: TGTGCCAGCAGCCCTCGCCGGGACAGGCTAAATTCACCCCTCCACTTT

abundance: -
d_gene: -
j_gene: TRBJ1-1
v_gene: TRBV29-1
CDR3aa: CSAHRNTEAFF
CDR3nt: TGCAGCGCTCACAGGAACACTGAAGCTTTCTTT

abundance: few
d_gene: -
j_gene: TRBJ1-2
v_gene: TRBV28
CDR3aa: CASSRDYGYTF
CDR3nt: TGTGCCAGCAGCAGGGACTATGGCTACACCTTC